Presented here are 29 T cell receptor beta chains from one specimen sequenced in a study of blood T cell repertoires in COVID-19. The method was immunoSEQ multiplex PCR; TCRdb's version includes in-frame clones alone and lacks a portion of them. The repertoire holds around 170,000 clones, with around 83% as singletons. What was sequenced was peripheral blood. The source is a woman aged 40 to 55 with acute or convalescent COVID-19.

The V and J genes are TRBV20-1 and TRBJ2-7; 8 bases are shared with TRBD1. Trimming removed 3 bases from V and 9 bases from J; junction bases left unmatched: 16. CDR1 is DFQATT, CDR2 SNEGSKA, per germline (reference sequence). This CDR3 contains 15 residues. The CDR3 here is CSASSGTGKGDVQYF. In nucleotides, the CDR3 is TGCAGTGCTAGTTCCGGGACAGGCAAGGGGGATGTGCAGTACTTC.

This clone was counted once. The chain is built from TRBV28 and TRBJ1-5; 7 bases fit TRBD1. This CDR3 has 15 amino acids. The trim removed 6 bases at V and 0 bases at J, leaving 5 bases unmatched. Looked up from germline, CDR1 is MDHEN and CDR2 is SYDVKM. This CDR3 is CASRRDSYSNQPQHF. CDR3 nucleotide sequence: TGTGCCAGCAGACGGGACAGTTATAGCAATCAGCCCCAGCATTTT.

On this clone itself: The same CDR3 can be traced to other DNA sequences in this sample. The V and J genes are TRBV11-3 and TRBJ2-2; D is unclear. V shed 5 bases and J shed 2 bases, with 3 bases lying between them. This CDR3 comprises 12 residues. CDR1 SGHNT and CDR2 YENEEA come from the germline V gene. The CDR3 here is CASSQNTGELFF. CDR3 DNA sequence: TGTGCCAGCAGCCAAAACACCGGGGAGCTGTTTTTT.

The V and J genes are TRBV19 and TRBJ2-1, with TRBD2 matching 14 bases. Germline V gene data show CDR1 as LNHDA and CDR2 as SQIVND (reference sequence). The junction had 3 bases not matched to a gene; V was cut back by 3 bases and J by 5 bases. The CDR3 is made up of 16 amino acids. CDR3 bases: TGTGCCAGTAGTATTAGACTAGCGGGGGGGGACAATGAGCAGTTCTTC. It is translated as CASSIRLAGGDNEQFF.

This clone was detected only once. The chain recombines TRBV5-5 with TRBJ1-4; D unclear. The V gene's germline CDR1 is SGHKS and CDR2 YYEKEE (reference sequence). Trimming shortened V by 0 bases and J by 5 bases, and 11 bases separated the two germline ends. CDR3 length equals 15 residues. The CDR3 DNA sequence: TGTGCCAGCAGCTTGGCCGGTTGGTACAATGAAAAACTGTTTTTT. Protein product: CASSLAGWYNEKLFF.

The rearrangement uses TRBV3-1 (or the pseudogene TRBV3-2) and TRBJ2-5, with a weak D call TRBD2 (6 bases). V was trimmed by 1 base and J by 4 bases, leaving 13 bases between them. Germline loops: CDR1 LGHDT, CDR2 YNNKEL (reference sequence). The CDR3 totals 15 residues. The CDR3 loop is CASSQVRELIETQYF. The CDR3 DNA follows: TGTGCCAGCAGCCAAGTTCGGGAGTTGATAGAGACCCAGTACTTC.

V usage is TRBV5-1 and J usage is TRBJ1-5; D perhaps matches TRBD1 (5 bases). Between the trimmed V and J ends, which lost 0 bases and 0 bases, there was a span of 10 bases. The CDR3 covers 16 residues. The germline gives CDR1 SGHRS, CDR2 YFSETQ. DNA of the CDR3: TGCGCCAGCAGCTTGGGGGGCAGTTATAGCAATCAGCCCCAGCATTTT. Residues: CASSLGGSYSNQPQHF.

CDR3 DNA: TGTGCCAGCAGAAGACAGGGGCCTTTTTACTTC. Its translation is CASRRQGPFYF. The rearrangement joins TRBV5-6 to TRBJ2-7, with TRBD1 identical over 8 bases. The CDR3 has 11 residues. V lost 5 bases, J lost 13 bases, and 8 bases stayed unmatched. Germline CDR1 and CDR2: SGHDT and YYEEEE.

This clone was seen a few times. The chain uses TRBV30 and TRBJ2-7, with 10 bases identical to TRBD1. Germline V gene data show CDR1 as GTSNPN and CDR2 as SVGIG (reference sequence). The CDR3 spans 15 residues. Losses at the gene ends were 2 bases for V and 2 bases for J; bases not matched to a gene: 6. The CDR3 loop is CAWSFAGTGAYEQYF. CDR3 DNA sequence: TGTGCCTGGAGTTTTGCCGGGACAGGGGCCTACGAGCAGTACTTC.

The chain employs TRBV28 and TRBJ2-5; 10 positions agree with TRBD1. Germline CDR1 MDHEN, CDR2 SYDVKM. Trimming removed 3 bases from V and 4 bases from J; junction bases left unmatched: 2. The CDR3 consists of 14 residues. CDR3 bases: TGTGCCAGCAGTTTGGGGGACAGGGGAGAGACCCAGTACTTC. Protein sequence: CASSLGDRGETQYF.

The J gene is TRBJ1-4, the V gene TRBV7-8, with 9 bases identical to TRBD1. Trimming took 5 bases from V and 8 from J; bases not matched to a gene: 15. The CDR3 contains 17 residues. In germline, CDR1 is SGHVS, CDR2 FQNEAQ. The CDR3 nucleotides are TGTGCCAGCAGCATTAAGCCCGGGACAGGGAATCGAGAAAAACTGTTTTTT. It encodes CASSIKPGTGNREKLFF.

V gene TRBV29-1 combines with J gene TRBJ1-3; 7 bases match TRBD1. Germline V gene sequence: CDR1 SQVTM, CDR2 ANQGSEA. The CDR3 length is 12 residues. V shed 0 bases and J 7 bases; nucleotides not matched to a gene: 0. The CDR3 nucleotides read TGCAGCGTTGAAGAACAGGGGAACACCATATATTTT. The encoded protein is CSVEEQGNTIYF.

The chain is built from TRBV25-1 and TRBJ2-1; unclear D gene. The CDR3 spans 12 residues. Germline lookup yields CDR1 MGHDK and CDR2 SYGVNS. V was shortened by 5 bases and J by 7 bases, with 9 bases between the two germline ends. The CDR3 DNA is TGTGCCAGCAGTCCCTACCTTAATGAGCAGTTCTTC. As protein: CASSPYLNEQFF.

The genes are TRBV19 and TRBJ2-2; D is perhaps TRBD2 (7 bases). V was trimmed by 9 bases and J by 1 base, leaving 24 bases between them. This CDR3 contains 18 residues. The germline V gene has CDR1 LNHDA and CDR2 SQIVND (reference sequence). CDR3 nucleotides: TGTGCCAGCCGCAGACGGGGGGCCACGCTATTGAACACCGGGGAGCTGTTTTTT. Encoded protein: CASRRRGATLLNTGELFF.

The CDR3 loop is CASSVEGTGYRSGNTIYF. The CDR3 DNA reads TGTGCCAGCAGCGTAGAAGGGACAGGATACCGTTCTGGAAACACCATATATTTT. The gene calls are TRBV9 and TRBJ1-3, with 8 bases aligning to TRBD1. V was clipped by 0 bases and J by 1 base; unmatched bases: 9. CDR1 SGDLS and CDR2 YYNGEE come from the germline V gene. This CDR3 comprises 18 residues.

The sample holds a few counts of this clone. The rearrangement links TRBV10-1 to TRBJ2-5; tentative D call: TRBD2 (5 bases). Germline CDR1 and CDR2: WNHNN and SYGVQD (reference sequence). The CDR3 is made up of 14 amino acids. V was cut by 3 bases and J by 0 bases, with 8 bases left in between. CDR3 loop: CASSDPGNQETQYF. The CDR3 DNA reads TGCGCCAGCAGTGATCCGGGGAACCAAGAGACCCAGTACTTC.

The J gene is TRBJ2-3, the V gene TRBV18; tentative D call: TRBD1 (6 bases). V was clipped by 6 bases and J by 6 bases, with 10 bases between them. The germline CDR1 and CDR2 sequences are KGHSH and LQKENI. The CDR3 extends over 12 amino acids. CDR3 coding DNA: TGTGCCAGCTCTCCTACAGGGGATACGCAGTATTTT. Translated, it gives CASSPTGDTQYF.

V is TRBV13 and J is TRBJ1-1; tentatively, D is TRBD1 (6 bases). Germline V gives CDR1 PRHDT, CDR2 FYEKMQ (reference sequence). The CDR3 is 15 amino acids. Trimming shortened V by 6 bases and J by 5 bases, and 19 bases separated the two germline ends. The CDR3 sequence is CASSGGASGETEAFF. Here the CDR3 DNA reads TGTGCCAGCAGTGGGGGGGCGAGTGGGGAAACTGAAGCTTTCTTT.

The J gene is TRBJ1-2, the V gene TRBV5-1, with D possibly matching TRBD1 (5 bases). The germline V gene encodes CDR1 SGHRS and CDR2 YFSETQ. The CDR3 loop spans 13 amino acids. V shed 3 bases and J shed 3 bases, with 9 bases lying between them. In DNA, the CDR3 is TGCGCCAGCAGCTCCACAGGAGACTATGGCTACACCTTC. It translates to CASSSTGDYGYTF.

This clone showed up just a few times. The chain employs TRBV6-5 and TRBJ2-7; D is undetermined. Trimming stripped 6 bases from V and 0 bases from J, with 9 bases between. Germline values: CDR1 MNHEY, CDR2 SVGAGI. The CDR3 runs 13 residues. The CDR3 DNA reads as TGTGCCAGCAGCCCGGAGAGCTCCTACGAGCAGTACTTC. Residues: CASSPESSYEQYF.

This clone has ten or more counts. The rearrangement joins TRBV1 to TRBJ1-2. TRBV1 is marked as a pseudogene. This CDR3 is 12 amino acids long. The CDR3 DNA reads as TGCACCACCGCGCCGAACAACTATGGCTACACCTTC. This translates into CTTAPNNYGYTF.

The V and J genes are TRBV5-6 and TRBJ1-2; D gene uncertain. Trimming removed 3 bases at V and 4 bases at J, with 13 bases between. CDR1 is SGHDT, CDR2 YYEEEE, per germline. This CDR3 spans 14 amino acids. CDR3: CASSSAGIFYGYTF. In nucleotides, the CDR3 is TGTGCCAGCAGCTCGGCGGGAATCTTCTATGGCTACACCTTC.

This clone has just one count. CDR3 coding DNA: TGTGCCAGCTCACCAAATACGGCGGGGAATAATTCACCCCTCCACTTT. Translating gives CASSPNTAGNNSPLHF. The chain has TRBV18 and TRBJ1-6, with D unresolved. CDR1 and CDR2 (germline): KGHSH, LQKENI. CDR3 length: 16 amino acids. V was shortened by 2 bases and J by 5 bases, with 13 bases between the two germline ends.

The gene calls are TRBV13 and TRBJ2-3; D gene uncertain. The length of the CDR3 is 14 residues. The germline V and J ends were trimmed by 0 bases and 0 bases, with 4 bases remaining between them. Looked up from germline, CDR1 is PRHDT and CDR2 is FYEKMQ (reference sequence). The CDR3 bases are TGTGCCAGCAGCTTAGGCGGGAGCACAGATACGCAGTATTTT. Translated, it gives CASSLGGSTDTQYF.

The genes are TRBV19 and TRBJ1-2; TRBD1 is a possible D gene (5 bases). CDR3 length: 15 residues. V lost 4 bases, J lost 6 bases, and 18 bases lay in between. Germline V gene data show CDR1 as LNHDA and CDR2 as SQIVND (reference sequence). CDR3 sequence reads: CASSTQQPWGDGYTF. The CDR3 region has the DNA TGTGCCAGTAGTACACAACAGCCTTGGGGCGATGGCTACACCTTC.

The chain recombines TRBV5-5 with TRBJ2-5, with D perhaps matching TRBD2 (5 bases). CDR1 is SGHKS and CDR2 is YYEKEE in the germline V gene (reference sequence). This CDR3 has 13 amino acids. The V gene lost 4 bases and the J gene lost 2 bases, with 9 bases spanning the gap. CDR3 region: CASSLGRQETQYF. As DNA, the CDR3 is TGTGCCAGCAGCCTTGGGAGACAAGAGACCCAGTACTTC.

This chain links TRBV3-1 (or the pseudogene TRBV3-2) with TRBJ2-5; 8 bases fit TRBD2. Germline V gives CDR1 LGHDT, CDR2 YNNKEL (reference sequence). J lost 3 bases, V lost 4 bases, and 10 bases had no gene match. The CDR3 runs 16 residues. Written as DNA, the CDR3 is TGTGCCAGCAGCCCTCAGTTTAGTAGCGGGAAAGAGACCCAGTACTTC. It encodes CASSPQFSSGKETQYF.

The J gene is TRBJ1-6, the V gene TRBV15; tentative D call: TRBD1 (5 bases). Deletions cut 4 bases from V and 7 bases from J, with 14 bases between. The CDR3 has 15 amino acids. Germline lookup yields CDR1 LNHNV and CDR2 YYDKDF (reference sequence). The CDR3 coding sequence is TGTGCCACCAGCAATTTCCAGGGTAACAATTCACCCCTCCACTTT. Translation: CATSNFQGNNSPLHF.

The rearrangement links TRBV4-2 to TRBJ2-7; the match to TRBD1 covers 8 bases. The junction had 3 bases not matched to a gene; V was cut back by 5 bases and J by 3 bases. The germline V gene encodes CDR1 LGHNA and CDR2 YNFKEQ. This CDR3 spans 13 amino acids. CDR3 sequence (DNA): TGTGCCAGCAGCTACGGACAGGGCTACGAGCAGTACTTC. It yields the protein CASSYGQGYEQYF.